A selection of T cell receptor beta chains follows, all from one sample in a study of Ad26.COV2.S vaccination and SARS-CoV-2 variants. Using immunoSEQ multiplex PCR, the repertoire was profiled, and TCRdb retains in-frame clones only, with some absent. The table lists about 680,000 clones, about 89% of them singletons. The specimen was peripheral blood, collected in a trial of Ad26.COV2.S vaccine versus placebo. The receptors were gathered from a person aged 18-60 years who received the Ad26.COV2.S COVID-19 vaccine or a placebo. Both conserved end residues are part of each CDR3.

>TRBV11-3
CASSRTSGTSYEQYF
>TRBV5-1
CASRDRSDTGELFF
>TRBV2
CASSVGHGYTF
>TRBV5-1
CASSRDSPSTDTQYF
>TRBV7-2
CASSPSGGSSYEQYF
>TRBV5-8
CASSHGLSGANVLTF
>TRBV12-3/TRBV12-4
CASRPGTGDEQYF
>TRBV7-2
CASSRLESYNEQFF
>TRBV5-1
CASRRDLWSPQHF
>TRBV7-9
CASSLGTSGQYF
>TRBV2
CASSPNRVWTGELFF
>TRBV6-5
CASSYRIMNTEAFF
>TRBV7-2
CASSLNFLNTEAFF
>TRBV7-9
CASSSGSNEKLFF
>TRBV10-3
CAISDGGASYEQYF
>TRBV21-1
CASSNKKGDFCGTEAFF
>TRBV2
CASIPLLAGLYSYNSPLHF
>TRBV7-2
CASSFSPLETQYF
>TRBV24-1
CATSDQDRLAWRPQHF
>TRBV2
CASRRTGTGGGRDTQYF
>TRBV25-1
CASSESLTSVRRDTQYF
>TRBV5-6
CASSTRLAGGLDTQYF